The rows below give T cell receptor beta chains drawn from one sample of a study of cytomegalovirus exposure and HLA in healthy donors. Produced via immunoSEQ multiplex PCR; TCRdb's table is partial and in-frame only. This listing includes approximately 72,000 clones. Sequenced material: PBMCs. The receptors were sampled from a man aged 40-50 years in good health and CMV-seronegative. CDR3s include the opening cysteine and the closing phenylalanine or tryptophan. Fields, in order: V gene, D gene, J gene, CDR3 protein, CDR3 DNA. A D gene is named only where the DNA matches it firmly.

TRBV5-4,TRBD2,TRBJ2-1,CASSPRLAGDNEQFF,TGTGCCAGCAGCCCGAGACTAGCGGGGGACAATGAGCAGTTCTTC
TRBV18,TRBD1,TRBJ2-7,CASSPRDREYEQYF,TGTGCCAGCTCACCAAGGGACAGGGAGTACGAGCAGTACTTC
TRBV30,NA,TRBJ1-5,CAWSPGQGGQPQHF,TGTGCCTGGAGCCCGGGGCAGGGAGGTCAGCCCCAGCATTTT
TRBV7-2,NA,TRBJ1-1,CASSLGGAGYTEAFF,TGTGCCAGCAGCTTAGGGGGCGCCGGGTACACTGAAGCTTTCTTT
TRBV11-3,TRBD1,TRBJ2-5,CASSFTGTGGETQYF,TGTGCCAGCAGCTTCACCGGGACAGGAGGAGAGACCCAGTACTTC
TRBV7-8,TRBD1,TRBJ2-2,CASSPPGQGATGELFF,TGTGCCAGCAGCCCCCCGGGACAGGGGGCCACCGGGGAGCTGTTTTTT
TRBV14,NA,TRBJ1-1,CASSYGMNTEAFF,TGTGCCAGCAGCTACGGGATGAACACTGAAGCTTTCTTT
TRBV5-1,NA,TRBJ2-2,CASSSGNTGELFF,TGCGCCAGCAGTTCAGGGAACACCGGGGAGCTGTTTTTT
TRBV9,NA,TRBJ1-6,CASRTTSGGDNSPLHF,TGTGCCAGCAGAACCACCTCTGGGGGGGATAATTCACCCCTCCACTTT
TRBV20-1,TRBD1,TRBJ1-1,CRLNRGAEAFF,TGCAGACTAAACAGGGGCGCTGAAGCTTTCTTT
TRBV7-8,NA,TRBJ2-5,CASSRQNAQVQETQYF,TGTGCCAGCAGCCGACAGAACGCCCAGGTCCAAGAGACCCAGTACTTC
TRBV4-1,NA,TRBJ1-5,CASSQDFQGTQPQHF,TGCGCCAGCAGCCAAGATTTTCAGGGTACTCAGCCCCAGCATTTT
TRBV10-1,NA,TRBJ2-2,CASSPEGEPANTGELFF,TGCGCCAGCAGCCCAGAGGGCGAGCCAGCGAACACCGGGGAGCTGTTTTTT
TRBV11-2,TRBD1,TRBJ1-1,CASSLGGQGNTEAFF,TGTGCCAGCAGCTTAGGGGGACAGGGGAACACTGAAGCTTTCTTT
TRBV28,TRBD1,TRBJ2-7,CASSLEGGQGSYEQYF,TGTGCCAGCAGTTTAGAGGGGGGACAGGGGAGCTACGAGCAGTACTTC
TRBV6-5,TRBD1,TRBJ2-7,CASRLDGTVPYEQYF,TGTGCCAGCAGGCTCGACGGGACAGTTCCCTACGAGCAGTACTTC
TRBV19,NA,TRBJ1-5,CASSIAAVSNQPQHF,TGTGCCAGTAGTATAGCTGCGGTGAGCAATCAGCCCCAGCATTTT
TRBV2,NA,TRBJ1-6,CASSDLGTVTNNSPLHF,TGTGCCAGCAGTGATCTTGGTACAGTCACGAATAATTCACCCCTCCACTTT
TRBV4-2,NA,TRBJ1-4,CASSQERQTNEKLFF,TGTGCCAGCAGCCAAGAAAGACAGACTAATGAAAAACTGTTTTTT
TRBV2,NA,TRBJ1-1,CASSEKVRGFSVTEAFF,TGTGCCAGCAGCGAAAAGGTACGCGGATTCTCGGTCACTGAAGCTTTCTTT
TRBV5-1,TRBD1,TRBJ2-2,CASSFGTGAGELFF,TGCGCCAGCAGCTTCGGTACAGGGGCCGGGGAGCTGTTTTTT
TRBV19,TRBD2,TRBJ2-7,CASGSGGAYEQYF,TGTGCCAGTGGTAGCGGGGGGGCCTACGAGCAGTACTTC
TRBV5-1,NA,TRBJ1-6,CASSSVGRTSSPLHF,TGCGCCAGCAGCTCCGTGGGGAGGACTAGTTCACCCCTCCACTTT
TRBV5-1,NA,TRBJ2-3,CASCESGGDTQYF,TGCGCCAGCTGTGAGTCGGGTGGGGATACGCAGTATTTT